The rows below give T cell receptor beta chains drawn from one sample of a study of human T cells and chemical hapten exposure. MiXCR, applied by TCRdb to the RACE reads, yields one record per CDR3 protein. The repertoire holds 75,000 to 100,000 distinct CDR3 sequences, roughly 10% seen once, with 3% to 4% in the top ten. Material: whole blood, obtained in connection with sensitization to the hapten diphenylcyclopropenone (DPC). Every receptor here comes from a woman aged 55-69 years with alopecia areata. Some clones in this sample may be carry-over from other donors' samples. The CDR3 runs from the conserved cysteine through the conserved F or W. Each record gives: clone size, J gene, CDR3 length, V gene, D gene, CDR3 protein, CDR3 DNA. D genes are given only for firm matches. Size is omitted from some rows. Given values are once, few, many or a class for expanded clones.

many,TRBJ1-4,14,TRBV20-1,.,CSAAGTPTNEKLFF,TGCAGTGCGGCCGGGACACCAACTAATGAAAAACTGTTTTTT
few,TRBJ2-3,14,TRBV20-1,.,CSASTGSGSDTQYF,TGCAGTGCTTCTACAGGGAGTGGGTCAGATACGCAGTATTTT
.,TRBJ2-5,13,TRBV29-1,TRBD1,CSMYRGAQETQYF,TGCAGCATGTACAGGGGGGCCCAAGAGACCCAGTACTTC
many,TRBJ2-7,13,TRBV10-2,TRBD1,CASRDRSSYEQYF,TGCGCCAGCAGGGACAGGAGCTCCTACGAGCAGTACTTC
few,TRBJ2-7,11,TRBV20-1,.,CSGGVLDEQYF,TGCAGTGGGGGGGTTTTGGACGAGCAGTACTTC
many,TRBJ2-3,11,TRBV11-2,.,CASKRSDTQYF,TGTGCCAGCAAGAGGTCAGATACGCAGTATTTT
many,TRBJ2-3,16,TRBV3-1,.,CASSQVRGPFADTQYF,TGTGCCAGCAGCCAAGTGCGGGGGCCCTTTGCAGATACGCAGTATTTT
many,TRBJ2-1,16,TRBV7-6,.,CASSLTSDTSYNEQFF,TGTGCCAGCAGCTTAACTTCCGATACCTCCTACAATGAGCAGTTCTTC
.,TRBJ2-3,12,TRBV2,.,CASTSRADTQYF,TGTGCCAGTACTAGTAGGGCAGATACGCAGTATTTT
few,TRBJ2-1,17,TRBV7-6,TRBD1,CASSPTGSGTGDNEQFF,TGTGCCAGCAGCCCAACTGGCTCCGGGACAGGAGACAATGAGCAGTTCTTC
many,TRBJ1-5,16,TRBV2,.,CASRNPGGPGGQPQHF,TGTGCCAGCAGAAACCCTGGTGGGCCGGGGGGTCAGCCCCAGCATTTT
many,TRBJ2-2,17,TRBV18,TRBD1,CASSPPQGAVDTGELFF,TGTGCCAGCTCCCCACCGCAGGGGGCGGTGGACACCGGGGAGCTGTTTTTT
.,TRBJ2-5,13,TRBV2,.,CASGWAEGETQYF,TGTGCCAGCGGTTGGGCAGAAGGGGAGACCCAGTACTTC
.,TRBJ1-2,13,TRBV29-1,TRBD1,CSAWDRANYGYTF,TGCAGCGCATGGGACAGAGCTAACTATGGCTACACCTTC
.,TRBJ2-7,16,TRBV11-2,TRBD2,CASSLTSGGAPYERYF,TGTGCCAGCAGCCTGACTAGCGGGGGAGCCCCCTACGAGCGGTACTTC
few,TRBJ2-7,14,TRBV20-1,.,CSAPDGRSSYEQYF,TGCAGTGCTCCCGACGGGAGAAGCTCCTACGAGCAGTACTTC
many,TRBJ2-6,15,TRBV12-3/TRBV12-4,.,CASSFRSSGANVLTF,TGTGCCAGCAGTTTCAGAAGCTCTGGGGCCAACGTCCTGACTTTC
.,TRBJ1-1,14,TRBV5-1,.,CASSLAEGGTEAFF,TGCGCCAGCAGCTTGGCCGAAGGAGGTACTGAAGCTTTCTTT
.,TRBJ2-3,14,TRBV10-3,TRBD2,CAITPGLAEDTQYF,TGTGCCATCACCCCGGGACTAGCAGAAGATACGCAGTATTTT
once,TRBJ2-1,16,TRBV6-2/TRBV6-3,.,CASSYSSGGGRDEQFF,TGTGCCAGCAGTTACTCATCGGGGGGCGGTAGGGATGAGCAGTTCTTC
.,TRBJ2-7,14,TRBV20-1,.,CSARLPGQSYEQYF,TGCAGTGCTAGATTACCGGGGCAGTCGTACGAGCAGTACTTC
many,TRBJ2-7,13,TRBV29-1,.,CSGGSRLPYEQYF,TGCAGCGGTGGGTCTAGGCTCCCCTACGAGCAGTACTTC
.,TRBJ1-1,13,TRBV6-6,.,CASRTSVNTEAFF,TGTGCCAGCAGGACATCCGTAAACACTGAAGCTTTCTTT
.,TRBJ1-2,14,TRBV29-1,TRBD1,CSVQLTGGIDGYTF,TGCAGCGTACAACTGACAGGGGGAATCGATGGCTACACCTTC
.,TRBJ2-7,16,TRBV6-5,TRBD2,CASSLLAGASSYEQYF,TGTGCCAGCAGTTTACTAGCGGGGGCCTCCTCCTACGAGCAGTACTTC
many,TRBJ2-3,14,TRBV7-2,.,CASSLGQYTDTQYF,TGTGCCAGCAGCCTCGGGCAATACACAGATACGCAGTATTTT
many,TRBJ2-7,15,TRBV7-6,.,CASSPEPQGPYEQYF,TGTGCCAGCAGTCCTGAACCGCAGGGCCCCTACGAGCAGTACTTC
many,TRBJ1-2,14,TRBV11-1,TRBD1,CASSPGQGGYGYTF,TGTGCCAGCAGCCCCGGACAGGGCGGCTATGGCTACACCTTC
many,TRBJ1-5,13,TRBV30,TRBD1,CAWSGQGQQPQHF,TGTGCCTGGTCGGGACAGGGACAGCAGCCCCAGCATTTT
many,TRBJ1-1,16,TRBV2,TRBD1,CASNPFSQGANTEAFF,TGTGCCAGCAACCCGTTTAGTCAGGGGGCTAACACTGAAGCTTTCTTT
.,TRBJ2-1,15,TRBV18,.,CASSPSQGPYNEQFF,TGTGCCAGCTCACCAAGCCAGGGACCCTACAATGAGCAGTTCTTC
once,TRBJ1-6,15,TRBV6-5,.,CARKSRDFPNSPLHF,TGTGCCAGAAAAAGCAGGGATTTTCCTAATTCACCCCTCCACTTT
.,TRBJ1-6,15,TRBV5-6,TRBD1,CASSSPTGVNSPLHF,TGTGCCAGCAGCTCCCCGACAGGGGTCAATTCACCCCTCCACTTT
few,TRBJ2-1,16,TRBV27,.,CASSLSGVFSRNEQFF,TGTGCCAGCAGTTTATCGGGGGTTTTCTCCCGCAATGAGCAGTTCTTC
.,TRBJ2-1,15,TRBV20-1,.,CSARLRRIWENEQFF,TGCAGTGCCCGACTCCGAAGGATATGGGAGAATGAGCAGTTCTTC
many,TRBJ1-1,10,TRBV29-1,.,CSASQTEAFF,TGCAGCGCGAGCCAGACAGAAGCTTTCTTT
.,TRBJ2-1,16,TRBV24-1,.,CATSEQGPHSYNEQFF,TGTGCCACCAGTGAACAGGGTCCACACTCCTACAATGAGCAGTTCTTC
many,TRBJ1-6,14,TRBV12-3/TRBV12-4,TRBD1,CASTGQGFNSPLHF,TGTGCCAGCACGGGACAGGGGTTTAATTCACCCCTCCACTTT